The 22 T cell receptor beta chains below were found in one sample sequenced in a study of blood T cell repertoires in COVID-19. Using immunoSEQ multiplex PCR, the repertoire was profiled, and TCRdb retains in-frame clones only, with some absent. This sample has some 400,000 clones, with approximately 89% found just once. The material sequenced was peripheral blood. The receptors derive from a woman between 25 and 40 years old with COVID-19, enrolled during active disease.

Here the CDR3 reads CASKEQGSAGELFF. As DNA, the CDR3 is TGTGCCAGCAAGGAACAGGGTAGTGCCGGGGAGCTGTTTTTT. This chain links TRBV6-4 with TRBJ2-2, with D perhaps matching TRBD1 (6 bases). The ends were cut back, 7 bases at V and 6 bases at J, with 15 bases in the middle. Germline V gene lookup returns CDR1 MRHNA and CDR2 SNTAGT. This CDR3 has 14 amino acids.

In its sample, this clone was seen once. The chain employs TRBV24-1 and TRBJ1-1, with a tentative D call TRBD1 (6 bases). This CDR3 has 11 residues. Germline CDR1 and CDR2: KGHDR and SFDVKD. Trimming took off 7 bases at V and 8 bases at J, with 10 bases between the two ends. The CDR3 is CATRGDREAFF. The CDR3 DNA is TGTGCCACCAGGGGAGACAGGGAAGCTTTCTTT.

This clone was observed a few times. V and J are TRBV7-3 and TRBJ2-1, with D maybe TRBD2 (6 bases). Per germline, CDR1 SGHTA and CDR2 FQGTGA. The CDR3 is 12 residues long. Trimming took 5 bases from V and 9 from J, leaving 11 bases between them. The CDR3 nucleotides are TGTGCCAGCAGCCAGGGCGGGATTGAGCAGTTCTTC. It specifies CASSQGGIEQFF.

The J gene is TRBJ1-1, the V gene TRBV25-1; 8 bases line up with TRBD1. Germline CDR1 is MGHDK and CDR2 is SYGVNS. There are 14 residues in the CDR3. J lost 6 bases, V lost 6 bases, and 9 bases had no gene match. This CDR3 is CASRGDRGDPEAFF. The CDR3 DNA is TGTGCCAGCAGGGGAGACAGGGGTGACCCTGAAGCTTTCTTT.

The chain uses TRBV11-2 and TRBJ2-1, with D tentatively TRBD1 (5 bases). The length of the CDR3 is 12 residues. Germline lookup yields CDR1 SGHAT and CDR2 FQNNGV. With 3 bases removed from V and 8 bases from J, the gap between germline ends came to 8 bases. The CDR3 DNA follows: TGTGCCAGCAGCTTGGAAGGGGATGAGCAGTTCTTC. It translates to CASSLEGDEQFF.

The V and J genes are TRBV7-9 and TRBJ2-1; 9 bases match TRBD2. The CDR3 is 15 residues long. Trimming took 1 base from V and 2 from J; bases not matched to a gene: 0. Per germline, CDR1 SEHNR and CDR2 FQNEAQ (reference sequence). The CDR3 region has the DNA TGTGCCAGCAGCTTAGGGACTAGCGCCTACAATGAGCAGTTCTTC. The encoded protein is CASSLGTSAYNEQFF.

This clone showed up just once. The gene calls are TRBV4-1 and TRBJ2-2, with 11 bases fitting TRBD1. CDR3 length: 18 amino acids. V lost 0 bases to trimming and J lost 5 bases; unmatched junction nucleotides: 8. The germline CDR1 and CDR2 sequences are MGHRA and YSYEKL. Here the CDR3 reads CASSQDGAGTGGTGELFF. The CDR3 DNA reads TGCGCCAGCAGCCAAGATGGGGCCGGGACAGGGGGAACCGGGGAGCTGTTTTTT.

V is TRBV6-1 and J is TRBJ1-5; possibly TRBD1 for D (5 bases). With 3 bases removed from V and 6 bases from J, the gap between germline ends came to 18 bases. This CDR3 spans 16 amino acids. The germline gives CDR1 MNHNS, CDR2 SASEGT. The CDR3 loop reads CASSDPPRWGVQPQHF. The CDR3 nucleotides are TGTGCCAGCAGTGACCCCCCCAGGTGGGGGGTTCAGCCCCAGCATTTT.

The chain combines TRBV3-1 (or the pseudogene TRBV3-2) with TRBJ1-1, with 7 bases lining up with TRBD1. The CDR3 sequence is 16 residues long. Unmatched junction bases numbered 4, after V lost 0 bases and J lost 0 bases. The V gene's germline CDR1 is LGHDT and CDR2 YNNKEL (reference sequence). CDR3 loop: CASSQDSRGLNTEAFF. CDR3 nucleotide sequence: TGTGCCAGCAGCCAAGATTCCAGGGGGTTGAACACTGAAGCTTTCTTT.

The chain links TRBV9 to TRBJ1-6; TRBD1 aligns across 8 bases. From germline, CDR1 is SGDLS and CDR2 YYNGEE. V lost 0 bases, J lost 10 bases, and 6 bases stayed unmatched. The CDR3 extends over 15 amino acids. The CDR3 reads CASSVGGTGGSPLHF. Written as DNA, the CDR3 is TGTGCCAGCAGCGTAGGAGGCACAGGGGGATCACCCCTCCACTTT.

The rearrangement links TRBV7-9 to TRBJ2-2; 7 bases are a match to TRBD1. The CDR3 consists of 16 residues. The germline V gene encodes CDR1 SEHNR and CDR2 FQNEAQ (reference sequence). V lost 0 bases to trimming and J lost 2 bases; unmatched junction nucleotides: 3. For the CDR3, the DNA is TGTGCCAGCAGCTTAGCAGGGGGCTATAACACCGGGGAGCTGTTTTTT. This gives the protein CASSLAGGYNTGELFF.

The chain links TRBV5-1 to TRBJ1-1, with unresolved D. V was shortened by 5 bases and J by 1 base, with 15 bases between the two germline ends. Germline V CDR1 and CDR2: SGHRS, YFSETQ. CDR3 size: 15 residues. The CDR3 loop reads CASSKDLRGNTEAFF. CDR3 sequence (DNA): TGCGCCAGCAGTAAAGATCTTCGGGGGAACACTGAAGCTTTCTTT. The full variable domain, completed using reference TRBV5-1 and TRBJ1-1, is KAGVTQTPRYLIKTRGQQVTLSCSPISGHRSVSWYQQTPGQGLQFLFEYFSETQRNKGNFPGRFSGRQFSNSRSEMNVSTLELGDSALYLCASSKDLRGNTEAFFGQGTRLTVV.

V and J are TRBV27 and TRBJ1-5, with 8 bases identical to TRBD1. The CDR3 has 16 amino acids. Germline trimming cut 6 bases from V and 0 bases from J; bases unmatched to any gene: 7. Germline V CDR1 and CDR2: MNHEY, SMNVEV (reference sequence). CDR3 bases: TGTGCCAGCAGCCAGGGACAGGAGTATAGCAATCAGCCCCAGCATTTT. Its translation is CASSQGQEYSNQPQHF.

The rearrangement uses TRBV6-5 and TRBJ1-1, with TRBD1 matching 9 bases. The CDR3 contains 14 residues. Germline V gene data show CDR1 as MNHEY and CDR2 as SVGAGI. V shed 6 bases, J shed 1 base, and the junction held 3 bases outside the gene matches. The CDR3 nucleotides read TGTGCCAGCAGCCGGACAGGGGCGAACACTGAAGCTTTCTTT. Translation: CASSRTGANTEAFF.

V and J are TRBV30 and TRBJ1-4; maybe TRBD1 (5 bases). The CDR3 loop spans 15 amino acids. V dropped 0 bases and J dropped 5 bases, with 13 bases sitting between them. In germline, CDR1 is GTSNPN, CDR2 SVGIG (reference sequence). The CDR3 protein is CAWSVPGTTNEKLFF. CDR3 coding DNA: TGTGCCTGGAGTGTACCCGGGACTACAAATGAAAAACTGTTTTTT.

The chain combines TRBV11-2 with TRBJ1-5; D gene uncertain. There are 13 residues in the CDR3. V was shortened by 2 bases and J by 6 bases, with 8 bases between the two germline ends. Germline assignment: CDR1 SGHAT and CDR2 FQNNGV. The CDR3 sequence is CASSLKAGQPQHF. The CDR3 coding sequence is TGTGCCAGCAGCTTAAAAGCAGGTCAGCCCCAGCATTTT.

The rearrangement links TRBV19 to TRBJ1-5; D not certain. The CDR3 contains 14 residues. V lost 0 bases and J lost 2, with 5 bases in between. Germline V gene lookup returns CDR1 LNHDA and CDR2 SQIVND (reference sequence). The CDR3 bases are TGTGCCAGTAGTATAGATACGGGCAATCAGCCCCAGCATTTT. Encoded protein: CASSIDTGNQPQHF.

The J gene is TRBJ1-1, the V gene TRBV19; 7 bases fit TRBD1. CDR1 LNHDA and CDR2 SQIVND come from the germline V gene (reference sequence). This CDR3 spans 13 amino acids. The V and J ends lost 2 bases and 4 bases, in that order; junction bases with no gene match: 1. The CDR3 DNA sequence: TGTGCCAGTAGTATAAGGGACAGCACTGAAGCTTTCTTT. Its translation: CASSIRDSTEAFF. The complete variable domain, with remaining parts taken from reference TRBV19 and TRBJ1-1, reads DGGITQSPKYLFRKEGQNVTLSCEQNLNHDAMYWYRQDPGQGLRLIYYSQIVNDFQKGDIAEGYSVSREKKESFPLTVTSAQKNPTAFYLCASSIRDSTEAFFGQGTRLTVV.

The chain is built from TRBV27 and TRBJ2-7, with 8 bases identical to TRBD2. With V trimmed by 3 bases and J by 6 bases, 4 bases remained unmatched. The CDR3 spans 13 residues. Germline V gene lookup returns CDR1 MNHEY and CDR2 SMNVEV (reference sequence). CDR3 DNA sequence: TGTGCCAGCAGTTTCGGGACTAGAGGCGAGCAGTACTTC. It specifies CASSFGTRGEQYF.

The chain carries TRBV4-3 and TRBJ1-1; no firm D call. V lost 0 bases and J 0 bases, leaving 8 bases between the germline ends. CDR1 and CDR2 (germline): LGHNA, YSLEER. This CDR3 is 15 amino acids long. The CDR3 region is CASSQDRNMNTEAFF. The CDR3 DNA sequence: TGCGCCAGCAGCCAAGATCGTAATATGAACACTGAAGCTTTCTTT.

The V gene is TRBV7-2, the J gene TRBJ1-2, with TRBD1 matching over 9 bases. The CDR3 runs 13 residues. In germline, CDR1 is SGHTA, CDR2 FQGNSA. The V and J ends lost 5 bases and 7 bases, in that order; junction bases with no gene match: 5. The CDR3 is CASSVQGAGGYTF. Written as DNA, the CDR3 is TGTGCCAGCAGCGTACAGGGGGCTGGTGGCTACACCTTC.

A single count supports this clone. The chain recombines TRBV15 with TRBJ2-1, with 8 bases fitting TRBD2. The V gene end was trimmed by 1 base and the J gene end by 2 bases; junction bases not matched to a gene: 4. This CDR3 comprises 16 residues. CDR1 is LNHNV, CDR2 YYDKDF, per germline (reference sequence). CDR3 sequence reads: CATSRGLAPPYNEQFF. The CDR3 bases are TGTGCCACCAGCAGAGGACTAGCGCCACCCTACAATGAGCAGTTCTTC.